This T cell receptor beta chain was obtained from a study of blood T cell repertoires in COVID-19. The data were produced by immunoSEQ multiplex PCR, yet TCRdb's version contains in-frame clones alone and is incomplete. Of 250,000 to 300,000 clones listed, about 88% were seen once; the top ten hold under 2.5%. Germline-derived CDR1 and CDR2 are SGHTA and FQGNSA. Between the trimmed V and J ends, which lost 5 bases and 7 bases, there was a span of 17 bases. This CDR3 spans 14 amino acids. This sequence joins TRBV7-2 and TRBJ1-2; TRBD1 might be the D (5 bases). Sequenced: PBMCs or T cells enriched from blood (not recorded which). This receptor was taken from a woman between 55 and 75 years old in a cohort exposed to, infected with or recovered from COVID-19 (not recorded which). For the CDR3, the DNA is TGTGCCAGCAGCCCCACCACGGGGGTGGGTGGCTACACCTTC. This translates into CASSPTTGVGGYTF.